Below, 19 T cell receptor beta chains from the same sample are listed, as sequenced in a study of blood T cell repertoires in COVID-19. Using immunoSEQ multiplex PCR, the repertoire was profiled, and TCRdb retains in-frame clones only, with some absent. Among over 85,000 clones, 92% were seen once, and the ten largest hold under 2%. The material sequenced was peripheral blood. Source of these receptors: a woman aged 50 to 60 with COVID-19, enrolled during active disease.

This clone came up once. J is TRBJ2-1 and V is TRBV7-6; 9 bases line up with TRBD1. Germline CDR1 and CDR2: SGHVS and FNYEAQ. V dropped 5 bases and J dropped 7; count of bases not matched to a gene: 15. This CDR3 region has 17 residues. DNA of the CDR3: TGTGCCAGCAGCCATCGGGGTGGGACAGGGAATAGGAATGAGCAGTTCTTC. Translated: CASSHRGGTGNRNEQFF.

The V and J genes are TRBV29-1 and TRBJ2-1, with TRBD2 matching over 7 bases. The CDR3 runs 14 residues. With V trimmed by 4 bases and J by 7 bases, 10 bases remained unmatched. In germline, CDR1 is SQVTM, CDR2 ANQGSEA. CDR3 region: CSVVQVGLGNEQFF. CDR3 bases: TGCAGCGTTGTGCAGGTAGGACTAGGGAATGAGCAGTTCTTC.

The CDR3, as DNA: TGTGCCAGCAGTCCGAAGGCGGGAGCTAACTATGGCTACACCTTC. Amino acids: CASSPKAGANYGYTF. The chain uses TRBV27 and TRBJ1-2; no definite D call. Germline CDR1 and CDR2: MNHEY and SMNVEV (reference sequence). The CDR3 length is 15 residues. Trimming took 5 bases from V and 0 from J, leaving 13 bases between them.

V and J are TRBV27 and TRBJ2-2; D gene ambiguous. V lost 10 bases to trimming and J lost 0 bases, with 9 bases between them. Germline CDR1 is MNHEY and CDR2 is SMNVEV (reference sequence). This CDR3 comprises 13 residues. CDR3 amino acids: CATLIANTGELFF. The CDR3 nucleotides are TGTGCCACCCTTATCGCGAACACCGGGGAGCTGTTTTTT.

The V gene is TRBV30, the J gene TRBJ1-3; maybe TRBD1 (5 bases). The germline V and J ends were trimmed by 4 bases and 0 bases, with 10 bases remaining between them. This CDR3 is built from 14 residues. CDR1 GTSNPN and CDR2 SVGIG come from the germline V gene (reference sequence). The CDR3 DNA sequence: TGTGCCTGGACCCGGACAATCTCTGGAAACACCATATATTTT. Amino acid sequence: CAWTRTISGNTIYF.

The chain links TRBV5-6 to TRBJ1-2; 11 nucleotides line up with TRBD1. Germline values: CDR1 SGHDT, CDR2 YYEEEE. The CDR3 is made up of 14 amino acids. Trimming took 4 bases from V and 5 from J; bases not matched to a gene: 4. CDR3 sequence reads: CASSRTGGGYGYTF. The CDR3 DNA reads as TGTGCCAGCAGCCGGACAGGGGGCGGGTATGGCTACACCTTC.

CDR3 bases: TGTGCCAGCAGCTTGACAGGGCCCACCAACTATGGCTACACCTTC. Translating gives CASSLTGPTNYGYTF. The V call is TRBV11-2, the J call TRBJ1-2, with 7 bases lining up with TRBD1. This CDR3 is built from 15 residues. The junction had 6 bases not matched to a gene; V was cut back by 3 bases and J by 2 bases. Germline V CDR1 and CDR2: SGHAT, FQNNGV.

Here the CDR3 reads CASSLAGSRGKETQYF. Written as DNA, the CDR3 is TGTGCCAGCAGCTTAGCGGGGTCGCGGGGGAAAGAGACCCAGTACTTC. The V and J genes are TRBV7-2 and TRBJ2-5, with 7 nucleotides matching TRBD2. J gave up 3 bases and V 0 bases, and 7 bases lay outside the gene matches. CDR1 is SGHTA, CDR2 FQGNSA, per germline. CDR3 size: 16 residues.

V and J are TRBV27 and TRBJ2-2; D is possibly TRBD1 (6 bases). V was trimmed by 8 bases and J by 4 bases, leaving 20 bases between them. The CDR3 has 16 residues. Looked up from germline, CDR1 is MNHEY and CDR2 is SMNVEV (reference sequence). In DNA form, the CDR3 reads TGTGCCAGCCTCCTCGCTGCAGGGGCGGGCACCGGGGAGCTGTTTTTT. As protein: CASLLAAGAGTGELFF.

This clone was detected once. DNA of the CDR3: TGTGCCAGCAGCGGACTTACTTACAATGAGCAGTTCTTC. Translated: CASSGLTYNEQFF. The V call is TRBV11-2, the J call TRBJ2-1; tentative D call: TRBD2 (5 bases). The CDR3 sequence is 13 residues long. Trimming stripped 5 bases from V and 4 bases from J, with 9 bases between. Germline V CDR1 and CDR2: SGHAT, FQNNGV.

The rearrangement joins TRBV10-1 to TRBJ1-3; 7 bases fit TRBD1. Germline V gene sequence: CDR1 WNHNN, CDR2 SYGVQD (reference sequence). The CDR3 sequence is 13 residues long. With V trimmed by 9 bases and J by 3 bases, 5 bases remained unmatched. The CDR3 DNA follows: TGCGCCAGTACAGGGGATTTTGGAAACACCATATATTTT. Translating it yields CASTGDFGNTIYF.

This clone was detected once. This chain uses TRBV25-1 with TRBJ1-6; D not resolved. The CDR3 contains 12 residues. The germline CDR1 and CDR2 sequences are MGHDK and SYGVNS. Trimming left V 6 bases short and J 6 bases short, with 6 bases between. The CDR3 nucleotides are TGTGCCAGCAGACGGAGTAATTCACCCCTCCACTTT. Amino acids: CASRRSNSPLHF. Based on the CDR3 plus reference TRBV25-1 and TRBJ1-6, the full variable domain is EADIYQTPRYLVIGTGKKITLECSQTMGHDKMYWYQQDPGMELHLIHYSYGVNSTEKGDLSSESTVSRIRTEHFPLTLESARPSHTSQYLCASRRSNSPLHFGNGTRLTVT.

This sequence joins TRBV18 and TRBJ1-1, with TRBD1 identical over 8 bases. V was pared by 5 bases and J by 4 bases, with 12 bases of the junction left unmatched. CDR3 size: 16 residues. The germline V gene encodes CDR1 KGHSH and CDR2 LQKENI. The CDR3: CASSTYNQGARTEAFF. The CDR3 nucleotides are TGTGCCAGCTCAACTTATAATCAGGGGGCTCGCACTGAAGCTTTCTTT.

The DNA for the CDR3 is TGTGCCAGCAGTGAAGCGCAGTATGGCTACACCTTC. Residues: CASSEAQYGYTF. The V call is TRBV6-1, the J call TRBJ1-2; D unresolved. V lost 0 bases to trimming and J lost 5 bases, with 4 bases between them. Germline assignment: CDR1 MNHNS and CDR2 SASEGT. The CDR3 runs 12 residues.

The rearrangement uses TRBV30 and TRBJ1-5; possibly TRBD1 for D (5 bases). The CDR3 sequence is 14 residues long. Trimming stripped 1 base from V and 6 bases from J, with 13 bases between. The germline CDR1 and CDR2 sequences are GTSNPN and SVGIG (reference sequence). CDR3 amino acids: CAWSARRGGQPQHF. The CDR3 nucleotides are TGTGCCTGGAGTGCTAGAAGGGGCGGTCAGCCCCAGCATTTT. Based on the CDR3 plus reference TRBV30 and TRBJ1-5, the full variable domain is SQTIHQWPATLVQPVGSPLSLECTVEGTSNPNLYWYRQAAGRGLQLLFYSVGIGQISSEVPQNLSASRPQDRQFILSSKKLLLSDSGFYLCAWSARRGGQPQHFGDGTRLSIL.

The chain has TRBV28 and TRBJ1-2; D unresolved. CDR1 is MDHEN and CDR2 is SYDVKM in the germline V gene. The CDR3 contains 15 residues. V was trimmed by 3 bases and J by 6 bases, leaving 17 bases between them. Here the CDR3 reads CASSFSTFRRHGYTF. CDR3 DNA sequence: TGTGCCAGCAGTTTTTCGACATTTCGGCGTCATGGCTACACCTTC.

The V call is TRBV15, the J call TRBJ1-2; TRBD1 agrees at 7 bases. The CDR3 spans 16 residues. Per germline, CDR1 LNHNV and CDR2 YYDKDF (reference sequence). V was pared by 0 bases and J by 5 bases, with 9 bases of the junction left unmatched. The CDR3 reads CATSRDLGTGAYGYTF. The CDR3 nucleotides read TGTGCCACCAGCAGAGATTTGGGCACAGGGGCTTATGGCTACACCTTC.

J is TRBJ1-1 and V is TRBV6-5; D call uncertain. There are 13 residues in the CDR3. V was trimmed by 10 bases and J by 3 bases, leaving 15 bases between them. The germline CDR1 and CDR2 sequences are MNHEY and SVGAGI. CDR3 residues: CATSSRFDTEAFF. CDR3 nucleotides: TGTGCCACTTCCTCGAGGTTCGACACTGAAGCTTTCTTT.

The chain recombines TRBV30 with TRBJ2-7, with D perhaps matching TRBD1 (6 bases). Germline V gene data show CDR1 as GTSNPN and CDR2 as SVGIG (reference sequence). Trimming took off 5 bases at V and 5 bases at J, with 13 bases between the two ends. The CDR3 is made up of 12 amino acids. For the CDR3, the DNA is TGTGCCTGGTCTCCGGACAGAGACGAGCAGTACTTC. Translating gives CAWSPDRDEQYF.